This entry is about one T cell receptor beta chain. Its target is not known. This entry comes from a study of regulatory T cells in long-lasting Graves disease. Time point indicated: newly diagnosed GD, antithyroid drugs for less than 3 months. RNA isolated from PBMCs was used to make the TCR library. Study-level findings and limits: TRBV28, TRBJ1-2 and TRBJ2-5 emerged as the favored segments in persistent disease. Peripheral blood alone, not thyroid tissue, underwent study.

The TCR beta library used iRepertoire HTBI primers with Arm-PCR amplification of CDR3. MiXCR was run by TCRdb on the multiplex PCR reads, yielding one entry per CDR3 protein. The data hold hundreds of thousands of distinct CDR3 sequences, with about 15% observed a single time. The V gene's germline CDR1 is SEHNR and CDR2 FQNEAQ (reference sequence). V was clipped by 1 base and J by 0 bases, with 7 bases between them. The CDR3 is 15 residues long. These data also featured in a second study, about T cells in Graves' hyperthyroidism and ophthalmopathy. From that second work: On the basis of clinical symptoms, serum thyroxine and TRAb, thyroid ultrasound and orbital computed tomography, diagnoses were made.

The rearrangement uses TRBV7-9 and TRBJ2-1; D not resolved. The input for sequencing was peripheral blood mononuclear cells (PBMCs), taken at new diagnosis, from a patient treated with antithyroid drugs. This clonotype was sampled from a middle-aged woman with Graves disease. CDR3 DNA sequence: TGTGCCAGCAGCTTAGGGCACAGCTCCTACAATGAGCAGTTCTTC. This codes for CASSLGHSSYNEQFF.